The clone carrying this TCR beta chain occurred many times. The data derive from a study of blood T cell repertoires in COVID-19. Study background: Sources were T cells, B-cell-depleted T cells, or PBMCs; the material itself was cDNA or gDNA.

This CDR3 comprises 15 residues. Trimming removed 6 bases from V and 1 base from J, with 16 bases in between. CDR1 SGHAT and CDR2 FQNNGV come from the germline V gene. The cohort comprised adults aged about 18 to 90 years residing in 24 US areas. Recovered status in Cohort 3 required two negative PCRs, clearance, or symptom resolution. In the original processing: Using reference gene primer amplification, nucleated cell counts were estimated. Measured with immunoSEQ multiplex PCR; TCRdb has only the in-frame clones, and not every one. The V and J calls and clone size are taken from that table; D and trimming were inferred from the DNA. The sample holds approximately 200,000 clones, 85% seen once.

The chain combines TRBV11-2 with TRBJ2-7, with unresolved D. Material: PBMCs or T cells enriched from blood (not recorded which). The source is a man between 35 and 55 years old who had recovered from COVID-19. The DNA for the CDR3 is TGTGCCAGCAGTCGAGCCGATACTTTTTCCTACGAGCAGTACTTC. Protein sequence: CASSRADTFSYEQYF. The complete variable domain, with remaining parts taken from reference TRBV11-2 and TRBJ2-7, reads EAGVAQSPRYKIIEKRQSVAFWCNPISGHATLYWYQQILGQGPKLLIQFQNNGVVDDSQLPKDRFSAERLKGVDSTLKIQPAKLEDSAVYLCASSRADTFSYEQYFGPGTRLTVT.